This T cell receptor beta chain originates from a study of T cell responses to AZD1222 COVID-19 vaccine. General study findings and limits: Reportedly, close to half of spike-specific TCRs are directed against unmutated variant regions. A rise in Spike-specific TCR breadth and depth followed two AZD1222 doses.

Sequencing used immunoSEQ multiplex PCR; TCRdb keeps in-frame clones, though not all of them. The table shows about 150,000 clones, with about 90% occurring only once. This clone has only a few counts. What it recognizes is unknown. Here the sequenced sample was peripheral blood, taken on day 0 of MenACWY control vaccination. This receptor was obtained from an adult in good health.

In DNA, the CDR3 is TGTGCCAGCTCACCACCCGAGAACAGAGGGGTTCATGGCTCTGAAGCTTTCTTT. It specifies CASSPPENRGVHGSEAFF. The chain employs TRBV18 and TRBJ1-1, with D maybe TRBD1 (5 bases). The V end was cut by 0 bases, the J end by 6 bases, with 23 bases between. The CDR3 consists of 18 residues. CDR1 and CDR2 from the germline V gene are KGHSH and LQKENI.